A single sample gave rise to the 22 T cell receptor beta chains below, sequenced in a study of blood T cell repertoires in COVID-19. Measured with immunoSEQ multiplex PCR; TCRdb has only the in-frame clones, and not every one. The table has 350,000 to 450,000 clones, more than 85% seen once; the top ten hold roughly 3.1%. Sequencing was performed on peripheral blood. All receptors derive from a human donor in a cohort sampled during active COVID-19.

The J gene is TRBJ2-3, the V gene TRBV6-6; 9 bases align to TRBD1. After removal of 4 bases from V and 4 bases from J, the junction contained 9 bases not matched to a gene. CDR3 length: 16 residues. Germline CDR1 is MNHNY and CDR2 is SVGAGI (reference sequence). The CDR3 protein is CASSWRQGVKSDTQYF. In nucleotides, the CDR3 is TGTGCCAGCAGTTGGAGACAGGGGGTCAAATCAGATACGCAGTATTTT.

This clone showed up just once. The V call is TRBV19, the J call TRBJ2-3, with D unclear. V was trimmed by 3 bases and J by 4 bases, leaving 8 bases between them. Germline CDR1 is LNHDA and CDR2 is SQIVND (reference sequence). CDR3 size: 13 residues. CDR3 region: CASSMSLSDTQYF. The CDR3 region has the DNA TGTGCCAGTAGTATGTCTTTATCAGATACGCAGTATTTT.

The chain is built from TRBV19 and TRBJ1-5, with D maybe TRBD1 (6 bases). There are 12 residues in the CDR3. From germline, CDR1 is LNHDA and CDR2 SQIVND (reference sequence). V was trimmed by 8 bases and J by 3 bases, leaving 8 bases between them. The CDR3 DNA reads TGTGCCAGTCGGACAGTCAATCAGCCCCAGCATTTT. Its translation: CASRTVNQPQHF.

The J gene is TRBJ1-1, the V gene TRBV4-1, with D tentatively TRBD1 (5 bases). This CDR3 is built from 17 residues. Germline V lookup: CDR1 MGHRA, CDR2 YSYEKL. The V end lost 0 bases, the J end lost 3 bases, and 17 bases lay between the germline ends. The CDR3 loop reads CASSQEYFDIGDTEAFF. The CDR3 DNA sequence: TGCGCCAGCAGCCAAGAGTATTTCGACATAGGGGACACTGAAGCTTTCTTT.

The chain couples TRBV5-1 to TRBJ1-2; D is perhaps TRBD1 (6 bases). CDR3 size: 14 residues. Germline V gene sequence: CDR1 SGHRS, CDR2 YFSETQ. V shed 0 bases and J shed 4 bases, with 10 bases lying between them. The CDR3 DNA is TGCGCCAGCAGCTTGGGAACGGACAGCTATGGCTACACCTTC. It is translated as CASSLGTDSYGYTF.

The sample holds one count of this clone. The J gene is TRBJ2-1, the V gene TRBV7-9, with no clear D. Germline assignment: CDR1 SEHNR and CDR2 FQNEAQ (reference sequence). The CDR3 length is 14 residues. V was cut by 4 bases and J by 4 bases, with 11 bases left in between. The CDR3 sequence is CASSYPRLYNEQFF. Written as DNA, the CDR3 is TGTGCCAGCAGCTACCCGCGCCTGTACAATGAGCAGTTCTTC.

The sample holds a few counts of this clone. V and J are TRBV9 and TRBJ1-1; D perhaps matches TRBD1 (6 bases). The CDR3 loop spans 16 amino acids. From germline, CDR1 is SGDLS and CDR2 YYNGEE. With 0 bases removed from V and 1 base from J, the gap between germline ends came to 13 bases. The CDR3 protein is CASSVGGRGANTEAFF. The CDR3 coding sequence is TGTGCCAGCAGCGTAGGAGGCAGGGGCGCGAACACTGAAGCTTTCTTT.

This CDR3 is CASSTDRGGSGELFF. The CDR3, as DNA: TGTGCCAGCAGTACGGACAGGGGAGGGAGCGGGGAGCTGTTTTTT. V gene TRBV2 combines with J gene TRBJ2-2; 9 bases agree with TRBD1. The CDR3 extends over 15 amino acids. V was clipped by 5 bases and J by 7 bases; unmatched bases: 8. Per germline, CDR1 SNHLY and CDR2 FYNNEI.

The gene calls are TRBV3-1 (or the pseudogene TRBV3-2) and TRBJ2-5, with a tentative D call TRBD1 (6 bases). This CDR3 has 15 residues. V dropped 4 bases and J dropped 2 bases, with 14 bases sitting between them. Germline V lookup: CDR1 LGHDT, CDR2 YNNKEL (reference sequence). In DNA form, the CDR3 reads TGTGCCAGCAGCCCTCAGGGGACAAATCAAGAGACCCAGTACTTC. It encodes CASSPQGTNQETQYF.

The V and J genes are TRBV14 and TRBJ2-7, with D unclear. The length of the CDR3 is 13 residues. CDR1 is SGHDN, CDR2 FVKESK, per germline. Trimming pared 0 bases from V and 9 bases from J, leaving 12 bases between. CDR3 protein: CASSQDLGASQYF. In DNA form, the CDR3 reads TGTGCCAGCAGCCAAGACCTCGGAGCTTCGCAGTACTTC.

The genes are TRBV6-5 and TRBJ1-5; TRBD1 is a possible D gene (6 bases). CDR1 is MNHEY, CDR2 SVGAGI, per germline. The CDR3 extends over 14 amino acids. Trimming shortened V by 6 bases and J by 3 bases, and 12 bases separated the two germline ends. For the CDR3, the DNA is TGTGCCAGCAGCGTCGGACAGCTCAATCAGCCCCAGCATTTT. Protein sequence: CASSVGQLNQPQHF.

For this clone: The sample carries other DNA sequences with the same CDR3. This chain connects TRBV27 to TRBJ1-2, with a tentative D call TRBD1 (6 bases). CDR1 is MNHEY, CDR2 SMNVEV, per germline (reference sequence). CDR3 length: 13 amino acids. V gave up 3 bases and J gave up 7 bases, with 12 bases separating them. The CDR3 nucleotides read TGTGCCAGCAGTTTTTCAGGGGTGGGTGGCTACACCTTC. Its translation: CASSFSGVGGYTF.

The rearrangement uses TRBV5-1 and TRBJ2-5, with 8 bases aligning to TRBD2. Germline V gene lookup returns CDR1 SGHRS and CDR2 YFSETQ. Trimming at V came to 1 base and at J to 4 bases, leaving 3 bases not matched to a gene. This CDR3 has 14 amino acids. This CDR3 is CASSLTGGTETQYF. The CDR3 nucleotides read TGCGCCAGCAGCTTGACGGGGGGGACAGAGACCCAGTACTTC.

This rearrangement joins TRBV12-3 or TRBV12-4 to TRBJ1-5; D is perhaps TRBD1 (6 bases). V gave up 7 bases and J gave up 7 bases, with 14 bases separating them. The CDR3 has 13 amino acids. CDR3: CASTTQGHQPQHF. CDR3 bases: TGTGCCAGCACAACCCAGGGACACCAGCCCCAGCATTTT.

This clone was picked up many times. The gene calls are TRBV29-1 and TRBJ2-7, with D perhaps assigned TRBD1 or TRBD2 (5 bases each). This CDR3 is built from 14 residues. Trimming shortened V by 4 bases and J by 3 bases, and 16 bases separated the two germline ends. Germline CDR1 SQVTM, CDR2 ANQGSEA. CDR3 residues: CSVGEGQDLYEQYF. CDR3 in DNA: TGCAGCGTTGGAGAGGGGCAGGACCTCTACGAGCAGTACTTC.

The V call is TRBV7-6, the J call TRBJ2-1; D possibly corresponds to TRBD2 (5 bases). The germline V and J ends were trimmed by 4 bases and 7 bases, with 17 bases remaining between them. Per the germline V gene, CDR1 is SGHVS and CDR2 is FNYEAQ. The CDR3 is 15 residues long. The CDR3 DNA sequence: TGTGCCAGCAGCTCTCACGGTGAGGGAGAGAATGAGCAGTTCTTC. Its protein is CASSSHGEGENEQFF.

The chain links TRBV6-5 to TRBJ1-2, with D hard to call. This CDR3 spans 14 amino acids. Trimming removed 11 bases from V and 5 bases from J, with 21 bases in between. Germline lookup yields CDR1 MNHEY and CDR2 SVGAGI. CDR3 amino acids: CAGQERGAEYGYTF. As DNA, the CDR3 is TGTGCCGGTCAAGAGCGAGGAGCGGAGTATGGCTACACCTTC.

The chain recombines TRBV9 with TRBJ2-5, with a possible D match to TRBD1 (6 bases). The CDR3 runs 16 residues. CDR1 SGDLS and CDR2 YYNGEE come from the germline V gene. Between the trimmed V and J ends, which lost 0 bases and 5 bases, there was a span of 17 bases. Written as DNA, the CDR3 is TGTGCCAGCAGCGTAGGTCTGGGACAAATATTGGAGACCCAGTACTTC. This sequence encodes CASSVGLGQILETQYF.

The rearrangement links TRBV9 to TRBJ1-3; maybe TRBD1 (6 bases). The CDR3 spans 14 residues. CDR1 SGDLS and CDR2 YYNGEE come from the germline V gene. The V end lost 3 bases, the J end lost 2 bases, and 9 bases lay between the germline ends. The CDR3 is CASSGGHPGNTIYF. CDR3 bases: TGTGCCAGCAGCGGGGGACACCCTGGAAACACCATATATTTT.

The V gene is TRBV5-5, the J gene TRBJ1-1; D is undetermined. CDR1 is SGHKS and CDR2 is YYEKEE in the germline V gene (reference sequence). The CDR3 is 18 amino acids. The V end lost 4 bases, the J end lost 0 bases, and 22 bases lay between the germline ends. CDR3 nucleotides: TGTGCCAGCAGCGACTCCTCCTCACCCGTCAAGTTGAACACTGAAGCTTTCTTT. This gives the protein CASSDSSSPVKLNTEAFF. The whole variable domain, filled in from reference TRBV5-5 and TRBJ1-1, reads DAGVTQSPTHLIKTRGQQVTLRCSPISGHKSVSWYQQVLGQGPQFIFQYYEKEERGRGNFPDRFSARQFPNYSSELNVNALLLGDSALYLCASSDSSSPVKLNTEAFFGQGTRLTVV.

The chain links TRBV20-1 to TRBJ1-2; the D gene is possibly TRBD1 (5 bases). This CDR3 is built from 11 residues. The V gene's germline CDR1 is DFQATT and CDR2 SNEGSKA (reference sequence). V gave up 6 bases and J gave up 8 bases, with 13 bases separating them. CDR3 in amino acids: CSASLTAGYTF. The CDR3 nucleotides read TGCAGTGCCAGTCTGACAGCGGGCTACACCTTC.

The CDR3 sequence is CASKRWGLAGGGNEQYF. The CDR3 coding sequence is TGTGCCAGCAAGCGTTGGGGACTAGCGGGGGGAGGGAACGAGCAGTACTTC. The chain links TRBV2 to TRBJ2-7, with TRBD2 identical over 15 bases. CDR3 length: 17 amino acids. The trim removed 7 bases at V and 5 bases at J, leaving 12 bases unmatched. Germline V gene sequence: CDR1 SNHLY, CDR2 FYNNEI.